This TCR beta chain originates from a study of shared clonotypes between healthy human individuals. Sequencing was performed with immunoSEQ multiplex PCR; in TCRdb, only in-frame clones are kept and a portion is missing. Of about 490,000 clones in the sample, around four fifths were seen once. The CDR3 is 14 amino acids. V gave up 3 bases and J gave up 7 bases; unmatched junction bases: 3. Germline CDR1 is KGHSH and CDR2 is LQKENI. Material for sequencing was PBMCs. V gene TRBV18 combines with J gene TRBJ2-4; 10 bases are shared with TRBD1. This clonotype was obtained from a woman aged 40 to 49 in good health. Some clones in this sample may be carry-over from other donors' samples. CDR3 nucleotides: TGTGCCAGCTCACCCGGGACAGGGGACAACATTCAGTACTTC. This sequence encodes CASSPGTGDNIQYF. Filled out from reference TRBV18 and TRBJ2-4, the complete variable domain reads NAGVMQNPRHLVRRRGQEARLRCSPMKGHSHVYWYRQLPEEGLKFMVYLQKENIIDESGMPKERFSAEFPKEGPSILRIQQVVRGDSAAYFCASSPGTGDNIQYFGAGTRLSVL.